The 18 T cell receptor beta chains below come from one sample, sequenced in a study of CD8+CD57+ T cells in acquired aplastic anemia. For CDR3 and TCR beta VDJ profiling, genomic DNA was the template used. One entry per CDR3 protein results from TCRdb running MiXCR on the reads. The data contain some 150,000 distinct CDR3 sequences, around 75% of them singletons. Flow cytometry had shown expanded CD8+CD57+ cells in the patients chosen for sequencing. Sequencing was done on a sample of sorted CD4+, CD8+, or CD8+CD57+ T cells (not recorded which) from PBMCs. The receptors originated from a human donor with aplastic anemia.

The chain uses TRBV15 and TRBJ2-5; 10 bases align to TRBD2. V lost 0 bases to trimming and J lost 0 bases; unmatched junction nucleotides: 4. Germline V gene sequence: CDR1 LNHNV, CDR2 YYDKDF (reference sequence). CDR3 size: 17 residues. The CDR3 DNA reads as TGTGCCACCAGCAGAGAGAGCGGGGGGGGGGACCAAGAGACCCAGTACTTC. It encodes CATSRESGGGDQETQYF.

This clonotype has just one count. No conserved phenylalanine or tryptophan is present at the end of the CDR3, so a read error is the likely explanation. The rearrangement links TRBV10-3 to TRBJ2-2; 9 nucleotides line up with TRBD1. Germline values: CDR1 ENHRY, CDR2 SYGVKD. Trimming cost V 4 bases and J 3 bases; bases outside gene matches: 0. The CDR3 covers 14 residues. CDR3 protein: CAISGDRDTGELFL. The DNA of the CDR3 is TGTGCCATCAGTGGGGACAGGGACACCGGGGAGCTGTTTCTT.

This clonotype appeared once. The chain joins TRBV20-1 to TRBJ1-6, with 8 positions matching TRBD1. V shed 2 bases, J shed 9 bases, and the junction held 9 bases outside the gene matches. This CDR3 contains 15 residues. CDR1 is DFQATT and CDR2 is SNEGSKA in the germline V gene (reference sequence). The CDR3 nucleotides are TGCAGTGCTAGACAGGCTTCAGGGGGCGGTTCACCCCTCCACTTT. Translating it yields CSARQASGGGSPLHF.

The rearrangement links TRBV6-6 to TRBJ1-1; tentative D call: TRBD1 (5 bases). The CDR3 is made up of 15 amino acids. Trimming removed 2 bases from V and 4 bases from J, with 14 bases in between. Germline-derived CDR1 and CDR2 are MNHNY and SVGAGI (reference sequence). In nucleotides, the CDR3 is TGTGCCAGCAGTTACCTAGGGGAGAAGGGCACTGAAGCTTTCTTT. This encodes CASSYLGEKGTEAFF.

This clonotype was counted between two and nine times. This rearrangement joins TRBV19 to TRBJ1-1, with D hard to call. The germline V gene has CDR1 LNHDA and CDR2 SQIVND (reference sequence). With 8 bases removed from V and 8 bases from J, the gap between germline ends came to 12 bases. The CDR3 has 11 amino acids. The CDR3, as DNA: TGTGCCAGTGGGATCGGGAGAGAAGCTTTCTTT. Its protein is CASGIGREAFF. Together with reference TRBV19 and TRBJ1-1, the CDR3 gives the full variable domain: DGGITQSPKYLFRKEGQNVTLSCEQNLNHDAMYWYRQDPGQGLRLIYYSQIVNDFQKGDIAEGYSVSREKKESFPLTVTSAQKNPTAFYLCASGIGREAFFGQGTRLTVV.

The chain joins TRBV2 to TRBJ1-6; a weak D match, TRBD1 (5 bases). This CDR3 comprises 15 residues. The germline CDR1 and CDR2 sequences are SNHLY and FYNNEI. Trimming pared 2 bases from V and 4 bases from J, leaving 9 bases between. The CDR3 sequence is CASSELTVYNSPLHF. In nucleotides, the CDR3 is TGTGCCAGCAGTGAATTGACAGTGTATAATTCACCCCTCCACTTT.

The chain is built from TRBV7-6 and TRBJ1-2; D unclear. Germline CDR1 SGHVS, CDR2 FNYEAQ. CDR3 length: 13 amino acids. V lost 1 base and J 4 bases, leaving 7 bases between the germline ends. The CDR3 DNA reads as TGTGCCAGCAGCTTAGGAAGTATCTATGGCTACACCTTC. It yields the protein CASSLGSIYGYTF.

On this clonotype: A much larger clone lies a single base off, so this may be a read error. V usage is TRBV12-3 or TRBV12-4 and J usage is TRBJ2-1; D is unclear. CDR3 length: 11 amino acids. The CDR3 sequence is CTSSGYNEQFF. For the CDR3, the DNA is TGTACCAGCAGTGGCTACAATGAGCAGTTCTTC.

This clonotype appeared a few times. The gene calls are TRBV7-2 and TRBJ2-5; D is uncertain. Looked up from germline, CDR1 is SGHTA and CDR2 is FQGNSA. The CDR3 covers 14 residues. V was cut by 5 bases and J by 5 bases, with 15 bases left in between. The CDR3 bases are TGTGCCAGCAGCCACTCAAATCAGCAGGAGACCCAGTACTTC. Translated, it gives CASSHSNQQETQYF. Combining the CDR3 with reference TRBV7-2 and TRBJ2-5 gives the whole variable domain GAGVSQSPSNKVTEKGKDVELRCDPISGHTALYWYRQSLGQGLEFLIYFQGNSAPDKSGLPSDRFSAERTGGSVSTLTIQRTQQEDSAVYLCASSHSNQQETQYFGPGTRLLVL.

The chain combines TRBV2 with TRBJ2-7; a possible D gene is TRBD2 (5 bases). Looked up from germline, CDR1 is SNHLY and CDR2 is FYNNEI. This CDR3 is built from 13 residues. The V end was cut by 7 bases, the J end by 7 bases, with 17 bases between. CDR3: CASIVGSSGEQYF. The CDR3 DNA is TGTGCCAGCATAGTAGGGTCCTCGGGAGAGCAGTACTTC.

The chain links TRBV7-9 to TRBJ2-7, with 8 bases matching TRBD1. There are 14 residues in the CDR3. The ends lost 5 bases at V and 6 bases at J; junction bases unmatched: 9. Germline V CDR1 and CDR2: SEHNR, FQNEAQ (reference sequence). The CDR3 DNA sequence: TGTGCCAGCAGCCCCGGACAGGGAGAAACCGAGCAGTACTTC. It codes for CASSPGQGETEQYF.

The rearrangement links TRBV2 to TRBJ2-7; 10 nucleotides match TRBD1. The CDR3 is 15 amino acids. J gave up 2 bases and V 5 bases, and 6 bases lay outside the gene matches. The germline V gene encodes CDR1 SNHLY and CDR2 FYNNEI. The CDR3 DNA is TGTGCCAGCAGTTGGCGGGACAGGGGCACCTACGAGCAGTACTTC. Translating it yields CASSWRDRGTYEQYF.

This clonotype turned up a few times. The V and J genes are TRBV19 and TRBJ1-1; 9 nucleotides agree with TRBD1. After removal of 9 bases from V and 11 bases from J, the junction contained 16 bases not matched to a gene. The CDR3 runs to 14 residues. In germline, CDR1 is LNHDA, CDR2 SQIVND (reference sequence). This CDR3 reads CASHTSLTGGEAFF. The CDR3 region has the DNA TGTGCCAGCCACACTTCACTCACAGGGGGCGAGGCTTTCTTT.

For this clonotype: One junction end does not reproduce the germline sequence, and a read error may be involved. This CDR3 reads CASSPLAGAGNTIYF. CDR3 nucleotide sequence: TGTGCTAGCAGCCCCCTCGCAGGGGCTGGAAACACCATATATTTT. The chain combines TRBV7-7 with TRBJ1-3, with TRBD1 as a possible D gene (6 bases). CDR3 length equals 15 residues. In germline, CDR1 is SSHAT, CDR2 FNYEAQ (reference sequence).

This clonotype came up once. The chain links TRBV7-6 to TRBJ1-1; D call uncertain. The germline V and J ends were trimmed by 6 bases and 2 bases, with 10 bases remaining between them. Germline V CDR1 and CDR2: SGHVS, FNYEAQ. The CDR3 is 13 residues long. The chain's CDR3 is CASRARGNTEAFF. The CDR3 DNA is TGTGCCAGCAGGGCCCGGGGTAACACTGAAGCTTTCTTT.

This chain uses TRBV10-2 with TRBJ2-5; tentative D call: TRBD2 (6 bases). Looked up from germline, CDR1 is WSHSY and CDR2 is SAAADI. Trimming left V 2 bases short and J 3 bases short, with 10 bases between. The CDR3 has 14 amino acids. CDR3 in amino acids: CASSERVAEETQYF. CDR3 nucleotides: TGCGCCAGCAGTGAGAGGGTAGCGGAAGAGACCCAGTACTTC.

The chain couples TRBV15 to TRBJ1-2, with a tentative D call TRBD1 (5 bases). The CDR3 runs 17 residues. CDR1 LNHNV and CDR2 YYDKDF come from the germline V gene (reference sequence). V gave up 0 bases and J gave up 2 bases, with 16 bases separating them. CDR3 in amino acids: CATSRDLGQGGNYGYTF. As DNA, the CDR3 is TGTGCCACCAGCAGAGATCTGGGGCAGGGCGGGAACTATGGCTACACCTTC.

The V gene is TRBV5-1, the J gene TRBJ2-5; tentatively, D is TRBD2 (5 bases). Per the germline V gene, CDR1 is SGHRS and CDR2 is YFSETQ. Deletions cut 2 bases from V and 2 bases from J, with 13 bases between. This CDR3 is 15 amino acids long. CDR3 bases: TGCGCCAGCAGCTTAGGCTACAGAGGGCAAGAGACCCAGTACTTC. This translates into CASSLGYRGQETQYF.